Listed below are T cell receptor beta chains from one sample, sequenced in a study of blood T cell repertoires in COVID-19. Clones were read by immunoSEQ multiplex PCR, and TCRdb kept only the in-frame ones, dropping some. In the table there are about 240,000 clones, about 88% of which are singletons. The sample was peripheral blood. These receptors originate from a woman in her fifties or sixties with COVID-19, enrolled during active disease. The CDR3 runs from the conserved cysteine through the conserved F or W. The order of the fields is J gene, clone size, D gene, V gene, CDR3 protein, CDR3 DNA. D genes are given only for firm matches. Some rows have no size entry. The others give once, few or many, or a class for an expanded clone.

J gene: TRBJ2-5; clone size: many; D gene: -; V gene: TRBV6-2/TRBV6-3; CDR3 protein: CASSPPRPQETQYF; CDR3 DNA: TGTGCCAGCAGCCCCCCGCGGCCCCAAGAGACCCAGTACTTC
J gene: TRBJ1-1; clone size: -; D gene: -; V gene: TRBV5-1; CDR3 protein: CASSLGVMNTEAFF; CDR3 DNA: TGCGCCAGCAGCTTGGGAGTAATGAACACTGAAGCTTTCTTT
J gene: TRBJ1-2; clone size: -; D gene: TRBD1; V gene: TRBV28; CDR3 protein: CASSPLETGVGGYTF; CDR3 DNA: TGTGCCAGCAGTCCCTTAGAGACAGGGGTCGGAGGCTACACCTTC
J gene: TRBJ1-2; clone size: -; D gene: TRBD1; V gene: TRBV19; CDR3 protein: CASSSTGTGNYGYTF; CDR3 DNA: TGTGCCAGTAGTTCTACCGGGACAGGGAACTATGGCTACACCTTC
J gene: TRBJ2-1; clone size: -; D gene: -; V gene: TRBV12-5; CDR3 protein: CASGFQTEYNEQFF; CDR3 DNA: TGTGCTAGTGGTTTCCAGACTGAATACAATGAGCAGTTCTTC
J gene: TRBJ1-1; clone size: -; D gene: -; V gene: TRBV18; CDR3 protein: CASSPGWQRIQGTEAFF; CDR3 DNA: TGTGCCAGCTCACCTGGATGGCAGAGGATTCAAGGCACTGAAGCTTTCTTT
J gene: TRBJ2-3; clone size: -; D gene: TRBD2; V gene: TRBV6-6; CDR3 protein: CASSYLGGSTDTQYF; CDR3 DNA: TGTGCCAGCAGTTACTTGGGGGGGAGCACAGATACGCAGTATTTT
J gene: TRBJ2-6; clone size: -; D gene: -; V gene: TRBV5-1; CDR3 protein: CASSLAFGRPFSGANVLTF; CDR3 DNA: TGCGCCAGCAGCTTGGCCTTTGGGAGGCCCTTCTCTGGGGCCAACGTCCTGACTTTC
J gene: TRBJ1-2; clone size: -; D gene: -; V gene: TRBV4-2; CDR3 protein: CASSHLSGVEGYTF; CDR3 DNA: TGTGCCAGCAGCCACTTATCAGGGGTAGAGGGCTACACCTTC
J gene: TRBJ1-5; clone size: -; D gene: -; V gene: TRBV28; CDR3 protein: CASSSPGEDQPQHF; CDR3 DNA: TGTGCCAGCAGTTCCCCAGGGGAAGATCAGCCCCAGCATTTT
J gene: TRBJ1-2; clone size: once; D gene: -; V gene: TRBV28; CDR3 protein: CASSLEYGYTF; CDR3 DNA: TGTGCCAGCAGTCTAGAATATGGCTACACCTTC
J gene: TRBJ2-1; clone size: -; D gene: -; V gene: TRBV5-4; CDR3 protein: CASSSRGGAWNEQFF; CDR3 DNA: TGTGCCAGCAGCTCCCGAGGGGGGGCGTGGAATGAGCAGTTCTTC
J gene: TRBJ2-2; clone size: -; D gene: TRBD2; V gene: TRBV7-8; CDR3 protein: CASSPLRASGGASRELFF; CDR3 DNA: TGTGCCAGCAGCCCGCTCCGAGCTAGCGGGGGGGCCAGCCGGGAGCTGTTTTTT
J gene: TRBJ1-2; clone size: few; D gene: -; V gene: TRBV9; CDR3 protein: CASSSRTVTYGYTF; CDR3 DNA: TGTGCCAGCAGCTCCCGGACTGTGACCTATGGCTACACCTTC
J gene: TRBJ2-1; clone size: -; D gene: -; V gene: TRBV2; CDR3 protein: CASSVPRGAHNEQFF; CDR3 DNA: TGTGCCAGCAGTGTTCCTCGGGGAGCTCACAATGAGCAGTTCTTC
J gene: TRBJ2-1; clone size: -; D gene: TRBD2; V gene: TRBV9; CDR3 protein: CASSETTSGGYNEQFF; CDR3 DNA: TGTGCCAGCAGCGAAACGACTAGCGGGGGATACAATGAGCAGTTCTTC
J gene: TRBJ1-2; clone size: -; D gene: -; V gene: TRBV28; CDR3 protein: CASSFGEGKGGYTF; CDR3 DNA: TGTGCCAGCAGTTTCGGAGAGGGAAAGGGTGGCTACACCTTC
J gene: TRBJ2-6; clone size: -; D gene: TRBD1; V gene: TRBV7-3; CDR3 protein: CASSLGQAPGLNSGANVLTF; CDR3 DNA: TGTGCCAGCAGCTTGGGACAGGCACCGGGTTTAAACTCTGGGGCCAACGTCCTGACTTTC
J gene: TRBJ1-5; clone size: once; D gene: -; V gene: TRBV6-5; CDR3 protein: CASQERVGGGPQHF; CDR3 DNA: TGTGCCAGTCAAGAAAGGGTGGGAGGAGGGCCCCAGCATTTT
J gene: TRBJ2-3; clone size: -; D gene: TRBD1; V gene: TRBV12-5; CDR3 protein: CASGLYRPGGDTQYF; CDR3 DNA: TGTGCTAGTGGTTTGTACAGGCCAGGGGGAGATACGCAGTATTTT
J gene: TRBJ2-3; clone size: -; D gene: TRBD2; V gene: TRBV24-1; CDR3 protein: CATAGTALAGNSTDTQYF; CDR3 DNA: TGTGCCACCGCCGGGACGGCTCTAGCGGGGAACAGCACAGATACGCAGTATTTT
J gene: TRBJ2-2; clone size: -; D gene: TRBD2; V gene: TRBV5-5; CDR3 protein: CASSFPTSGGYFGMTGELFF; CDR3 DNA: TGTGCCAGCAGCTTCCCGACTAGCGGGGGCTACTTTGGAATGACCGGGGAGCTGTTTTTT
J gene: TRBJ2-1; clone size: -; D gene: TRBD1; V gene: TRBV5-1; CDR3 protein: CASSLDRVGTYNEQFF; CDR3 DNA: TGCGCCAGCAGCCTAGACAGGGTCGGGACCTACAATGAGCAGTTCTTC
J gene: TRBJ2-3; clone size: -; D gene: TRBD1; V gene: TRBV9; CDR3 protein: CASSARTGGSTDTQYF; CDR3 DNA: TGTGCCAGCAGCGCTCGGACAGGGGGGAGCACAGATACGCAGTATTTT
J gene: TRBJ1-2; clone size: once; D gene: TRBD1; V gene: TRBV15; CDR3 protein: CATSRGSGTGDYGYTF; CDR3 DNA: TGTGCCACCAGCAGAGGATCCGGGACAGGGGACTATGGCTACACCTTC
J gene: TRBJ2-3; clone size: -; D gene: TRBD2; V gene: TRBV7-8; CDR3 protein: CASSFPLAGGTDTQYF; CDR3 DNA: TGTGCCAGCAGCTTTCCACTAGCGGGGGGCACAGATACGCAGTATTTT
J gene: TRBJ2-4; clone size: few; D gene: -; V gene: TRBV9; CDR3 protein: CASSVGALAKNIQYF; CDR3 DNA: TGTGCCAGCAGCGTAGGGGCGCTAGCCAAAAACATTCAGTACTTC